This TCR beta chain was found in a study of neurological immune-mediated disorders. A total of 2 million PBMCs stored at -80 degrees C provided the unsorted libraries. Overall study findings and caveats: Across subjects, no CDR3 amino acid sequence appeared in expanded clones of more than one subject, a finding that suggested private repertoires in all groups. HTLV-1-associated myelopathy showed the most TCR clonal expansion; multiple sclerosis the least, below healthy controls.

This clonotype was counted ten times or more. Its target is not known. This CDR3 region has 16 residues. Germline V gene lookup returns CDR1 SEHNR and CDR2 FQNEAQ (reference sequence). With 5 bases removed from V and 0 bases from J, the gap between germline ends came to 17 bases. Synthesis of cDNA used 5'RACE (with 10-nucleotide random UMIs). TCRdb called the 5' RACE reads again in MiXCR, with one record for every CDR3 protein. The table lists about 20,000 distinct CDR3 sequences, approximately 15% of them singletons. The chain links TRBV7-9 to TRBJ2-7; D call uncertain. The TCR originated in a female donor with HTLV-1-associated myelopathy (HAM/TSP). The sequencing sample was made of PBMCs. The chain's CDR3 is CASSPEASLSSYEQYF. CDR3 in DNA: TGTGCCAGCAGCCCAGAGGCCTCTCTGAGCTCCTACGAGCAGTACTTC.